These 23 T cell receptor beta chains came from one sample sequenced in a study of cytomegalovirus exposure and HLA in healthy donors. Researchers ran the PCR with 60 Vbeta and 13 Jbeta primers. Profiled with immunoSEQ multiplex PCR; TCRdb holds only in-frame clones, not every one. The repertoire includes more than 100,000 clones, more than 70% of them detected once, and roughly 4% sits in the top ten. The sequencing input was PBMCs. Receptor source: a man aged 45-60 years in good health and CMV-seropositive.

For the CDR3, the DNA is TGCGCCAGCGTCCTACAGGGCGGCACTGAAGCTTTCTTT. Its protein is CASVLQGGTEAFF. J is TRBJ1-1 and V is TRBV5-1; tentative D call: TRBD1 (6 bases). The germline V and J ends were trimmed by 7 bases and 4 bases, with 14 bases remaining between them. Germline lookup yields CDR1 SGHRS and CDR2 YFSETQ. The CDR3 is 13 residues long.

The J gene is TRBJ2-2, the V gene TRBV9; D is unclear. The CDR3 runs to 14 residues. Germline CDR1 SGDLS, CDR2 YYNGEE. Trimming pared 3 bases from V and 0 bases from J, leaving 6 bases between. The CDR3 region has the DNA TGTGCCAGCAGCGGGCACGCGAACACCGGGGAGCTGTTTTTT. Translating gives CASSGHANTGELFF.

The genes are TRBV11-2 and TRBJ2-1; D not resolved. V was shortened by 2 bases and J by 1 base, with 6 bases between the two germline ends. Germline values: CDR1 SGHAT, CDR2 FQNNGV. The CDR3 sequence is 14 residues long. The CDR3, as DNA: TGTGCCAGCAGCTTATCGGGTTCCTACAATGAGCAGTTCTTC. The encoded protein is CASSLSGSYNEQFF.

The chain joins TRBV5-1 to TRBJ2-3, with TRBD2 matching over 7 bases. V shed 0 bases and J 0 bases; nucleotides not matched to a gene: 4. Germline lookup yields CDR1 SGHRS and CDR2 YFSETQ. CDR3 size: 16 residues. The CDR3 DNA is TGCGCCAGCAGCTTGGGAACTAGCGAAAGCACAGATACGCAGTATTTT. Encoded protein: CASSLGTSESTDTQYF.

This chain uses TRBV27 with TRBJ1-2, with 7 bases that match TRBD1. Germline lookup yields CDR1 MNHEY and CDR2 SMNVEV (reference sequence). There are 13 residues in the CDR3. Losses at the gene ends were 6 bases for V and 6 bases for J; bases not matched to a gene: 7. CDR3 in amino acids: CASRSTGFHGYTF. Here the CDR3 DNA reads TGTGCCAGCAGATCGACAGGGTTTCATGGCTACACCTTC.

The chain has TRBV19 and TRBJ1-1; D might be TRBD1 (5 bases). The V end was cut by 7 bases, the J end by 4 bases, with 16 bases between. Germline values: CDR1 LNHDA, CDR2 SQIVND (reference sequence). The length of the CDR3 is 14 residues. CDR3 sequence (DNA): TGTGCCAGTACCATAGGAAGGGGCGGCACTGAAGCTTTCTTT. This translates into CASTIGRGGTEAFF. The full variable domain, completed using reference TRBV19 and TRBJ1-1, is DGGITQSPKYLFRKEGQNVTLSCEQNLNHDAMYWYRQDPGQGLRLIYYSQIVNDFQKGDIAEGYSVSREKKESFPLTVTSAQKNPTAFYLCASTIGRGGTEAFFGQGTRLTVV.

The chain links TRBV6-4 to TRBJ2-3, with D possibly being TRBD1 (6 bases). Between the trimmed V and J ends, which lost 6 bases and 2 bases, there was a span of 12 bases. The CDR3 has 14 residues. Germline V CDR1 and CDR2: MRHNA, SNTAGT. In nucleotides, the CDR3 is TGTGCCAGCAGCCTCGGACAGAACACAGATACGCAGTATTTT. Protein product: CASSLGQNTDTQYF.

The rearrangement links TRBV19 to TRBJ2-2; possibly TRBD2 for D (5 bases). Trimming took off 3 bases at V and 5 bases at J, with 13 bases between the two ends. The CDR3 runs 15 residues. The germline gives CDR1 LNHDA, CDR2 SQIVND (reference sequence). Here the CDR3 reads CASSIGGRGTGELFF. The CDR3 DNA is TGTGCCAGTAGTATTGGTGGGAGAGGAACCGGGGAGCTGTTTTTT. Full variable domain (missing parts from reference TRBV19 and TRBJ2-2): DGGITQSPKYLFRKEGQNVTLSCEQNLNHDAMYWYRQDPGQGLRLIYYSQIVNDFQKGDIAEGYSVSREKKESFPLTVTSAQKNPTAFYLCASSIGGRGTGELFFGEGSRLTVL.

In its sample, this clone was seen once. The CDR3 nucleotides read TGTGCCAGCAGTTACACTAGGTTCAGCACAGATACGCAGTATTTT. It is translated as CASSYTRFSTDTQYF. The gene calls are TRBV7-8 and TRBJ2-3; perhaps TRBD2 as D (5 bases). V gave up 6 bases and J gave up 0 bases, with 13 bases separating them. Per the germline V gene, CDR1 is SGHVS and CDR2 is FQNEAQ. The CDR3 contains 15 residues.

The chain couples TRBV6-1 to TRBJ1-2; D gene uncertain. The V gene lost 5 bases and the J gene lost 4 bases, with 8 bases spanning the gap. Germline CDR1 and CDR2: MNHNS and SASEGT. The length of the CDR3 is 12 residues. In DNA, the CDR3 is TGTGCCAGCAGTCCCGACTCCTATGGCTACACCTTC. Protein sequence: CASSPDSYGYTF.

This clone was seen a handful of times. V is TRBV7-2 and J is TRBJ2-1; the match to TRBD2 covers 7 bases. Germline CDR1 reads SGHTA; CDR2 reads FQGNSA. V dropped 3 bases and J dropped 12; count of bases not matched to a gene: 5. The CDR3 consists of 12 residues. This CDR3 reads CASSFAGVGQFF. The CDR3 DNA follows: TGTGCCAGCAGCTTCGCGGGAGTAGGGCAGTTCTTC. Full variable domain (missing parts from reference TRBV7-2 and TRBJ2-1): GAGVSQSPSNKVTEKGKDVELRCDPISGHTALYWYRQSLGQGLEFLIYFQGNSAPDKSGLPSDRFSAERTGGSVSTLTIQRTQQEDSAVYLCASSFAGVGQFFGPGTRLTVL.

This clone was detected a few times. The CDR3 here is CASSLLGQFNEKLFF. In DNA form, the CDR3 reads TGTGCCAGCAGCTTACTCGGACAGTTTAATGAAAAACTGTTTTTT. The rearrangement links TRBV7-2 to TRBJ1-4; D is perhaps TRBD1 (6 bases). Germline V lookup: CDR1 SGHTA, CDR2 FQGNSA. CDR3 length: 15 residues. Trimming pared 2 bases from V and 4 bases from J, leaving 11 bases between.

This chain links TRBV7-9 with TRBJ2-5; D not resolved. The CDR3 loop spans 14 amino acids. CDR1 and CDR2 from the germline V gene are SEHNR and FQNEAQ (reference sequence). Trimming pared 1 base from V and 0 bases from J, leaving 6 bases between. The CDR3 DNA reads TGTGCCAGCAGCTTAGGTTCCAACCAAGAGACCCAGTACTTC. It encodes CASSLGSNQETQYF.

This sequence joins TRBV15 and TRBJ2-5, with 8 bases lining up with TRBD2. The assigned J gene may be wrong: the sequence end matches TRBJ2-7 better. Germline-derived CDR1 and CDR2 are LNHNV and YYDKDF (reference sequence). CDR3 length: 17 residues. Here the CDR3 reads CATSRPGAGGLIYEQYF. The CDR3, as DNA: TGTGCCACCAGCAGACCAGGGGCGGGGGGCCTCATCTACGAGCAGTACTTC.

V is TRBV5-1 and J is TRBJ1-1, with D possibly matching TRBD1 (5 bases). From germline, CDR1 is SGHRS and CDR2 YFSETQ. The CDR3 covers 14 residues. Deletions cut 4 bases from V and 7 bases from J, with 17 bases between. CDR3 residues: CASSQAGLGGEAFF. In DNA form, the CDR3 reads TGCGCCAGCAGCCAGGCAGGGCTAGGTGGTGAAGCTTTCTTT.

Worth noting for this clone: Mismatch with germline at one junction end may stem from a read error. This rearrangement joins TRBV7-9 to TRBJ2-7, with D possibly matching TRBD1 (6 bases). The CDR3 length is 15 residues. Germline V gives CDR1 SEHNR, CDR2 FQNEAQ (reference sequence). In DNA form, the CDR3 reads TGTTCCAGCAGCGGAACAGGGTTACTCTCCTACGAGCAGTACTTC. Translated: CSSSGTGLLSYEQYF.

The chain's CDR3 is CASSGTGSADTQYF. As DNA, the CDR3 is TGTGCCAGCAGCGGTACAGGGAGTGCAGATACGCAGTATTTT. The rearrangement joins TRBV5-5 to TRBJ2-3; D perhaps matches TRBD1 (6 bases). Germline CDR1 reads SGHKS; CDR2 reads YYEKEE (reference sequence). V was clipped by 4 bases and J by 4 bases, with 13 bases between them. The CDR3 has 14 amino acids.

CDR3 sequence reads: CASSLNTEGNSPLHF. CDR3 in DNA: TGTGCCAGCAGCTTAAATACAGAAGGAAATTCACCCCTCCACTTT. The chain links TRBV7-9 to TRBJ1-6; D unclear. Germline V gene data show CDR1 as SEHNR and CDR2 as FQNEAQ (reference sequence). CDR3 size: 15 residues. Trimming cost V 2 bases and J 7 bases, with 12 bases left between them.

A few counts support this clone. V and J are TRBV6-5 and TRBJ1-2, with D uncertain. Trimming left V 5 bases short and J 4 bases short, with 8 bases between. This CDR3 has 12 amino acids. Germline values: CDR1 MNHEY, CDR2 SVGAGI. CDR3 DNA sequence: TGTGCCAGCAGTCCCGACTCCTATGGCTACACCTTC. This sequence encodes CASSPDSYGYTF.

The chain employs TRBV5-1 and TRBJ1-1; possibly TRBD1 for D (6 bases). Deletions cut 0 bases from V and 12 bases from J, with 9 bases between. Germline assignment: CDR1 SGHRS and CDR2 YFSETQ. There are 11 residues in the CDR3. This chain's CDR3 is CASSLGQATFF. DNA for the CDR3: TGCGCCAGCAGCTTGGGACAGGCGACTTTCTTT. Looking up the rest from reference TRBV5-1 and TRBJ1-1 gives the full variable domain: KAGVTQTPRYLIKTRGQQVTLSCSPISGHRSVSWYQQTPGQGLQFLFEYFSETQRNKGNFPGRFSGRQFSNSRSEMNVSTLELGDSALYLCASSLGQATFFGQGTRLTVV.

As for this clone: No DNA is shown, since the ends of the CDR3 on it are uncertain; the CDR3 is the one TCRdb lists. The genes are TRBV7-2 and TRBJ2-7; TRBD2 is the table's D call, not checked against the DNA. The CDR3 contains 15 residues when both ends are counted. Germline V gene lookup returns CDR1 SGHTA and CDR2 FQGNSA. The CDR3 reads CASSPGIWGGGSLVF.

The chain has TRBV11-3 and TRBJ2-1; weak D call: TRBD1 (6 bases). In germline, CDR1 is SGHNT, CDR2 YENEEA. V was pared by 5 bases and J by 4 bases, with 9 bases between. There are 13 residues in the CDR3. The CDR3 sequence: CASSPGQYNEQFF. In nucleotides, the CDR3 is TGTGCCAGCAGCCCCGGACAGTACAATGAGCAGTTCTTC.

V and J are TRBV5-8 and TRBJ1-1, with D perhaps TRBD1 (6 bases). This CDR3 has 14 amino acids. Looked up from germline, CDR1 is SGHTS and CDR2 is YDEGEE. With 4 bases removed from V and 1 base from J, the gap between germline ends came to 11 bases. The CDR3 sequence is CASSRWGPNTEAFF. CDR3 sequence (DNA): TGTGCCAGCAGCCGGTGGGGGCCGAACACTGAAGCTTTCTTT.